The clone carrying this T cell receptor (beta chain) appeared a single time. CDR3 size: 15 residues. The trim removed 4 bases at V and 8 bases at J, leaving 6 bases unmatched. CDR1 is MNHEY and CDR2 is SMNVEV in the germline V gene (reference sequence). The sample originates from a study of blood T cell repertoires in COVID-19. Overall study context: Material from acute and convalescent COVID-19 was sourced from the United States, Italy and Spain. In each case, the material was cDNA or gDNA derived from T cells, B-cell-depleted T cells, or PBMCs.

Source study methods: Amplification of reference gene primers was used by the study to estimate nucleated cell counts. The data were produced by immunoSEQ multiplex PCR, yet TCRdb's version contains in-frame clones alone and is incomplete. The D gene and trimming were derived from the DNA, and the V and J assignments and clone size from that table. The sample carries about 59,000 clones, under 80% recorded once. The chain combines TRBV27 with TRBJ2-1, with 12 nucleotides matching TRBD2. Sequencing was performed on peripheral blood. The sequence was obtained from a human donor in a cohort sampled during active COVID-19. In DNA form, the CDR3 reads TGTGCCAGCAGTTCGCTAGCGGGAGGGATGTATGAGCAGTTCTTC. Its translation is CASSSLAGGMYEQFF.